The entry below describes one TCR beta chain. Its specificity is not known. These data belong to a study of cytomegalovirus exposure and HLA in healthy donors. CDR1 SGHVS and CDR2 FNYEAQ come from the germline V gene. CDR3 length: 16 residues. Trimming shortened V by 2 bases and J by 5 bases, and 19 bases separated the two germline ends. The PCR contained 60 Vbeta and 13 Jbeta primers. TCRdb keeps only in-frame clones here, not all; method: immunoSEQ multiplex PCR. The sample lists roughly 99,000 clones; about 74% were seen once. General study findings and limits: It was reported that TCR beta sequences correctly inferred the HLA-A and HLA-B alleles for most subjects. Investigators reported 150 to 200 TCR beta chains as tied to cytomegalovirus. The authors confirmed in vitro that three CMV-associated chains were specific for CMV antigens.

Source material: PBMCs. This sequence was found in a male donor in good health and CMV-seronegative. This sequence joins TRBV7-6 and TRBJ2-7; possibly TRBD1 for D (5 bases). The CDR3 DNA reads TGTGCCAGCAGCTTAAAGGGGAAGGGTGGTGGGGACGAGCAGTACTTC. Translating gives CASSLKGKGGGDEQYF.